This T cell receptor (beta chain) comes out of a study of PD-1 blockade in classical Hodgkin lymphoma. This clone has just a few counts. All trial patients relapsed after autologous stem cell transplantation. Sequencing was performed with immunoSEQ multiplex PCR; in TCRdb, only in-frame clones are kept and a portion is missing. The table shows approximately 2,000 clones, with roughly 81% occurring only once. The germline CDR1 and CDR2 sequences are MNHNS and SASEGT. V shed 6 bases and J shed 1 base, with 16 bases lying between them. CDR3 length: 15 amino acids. Specimen: peripheral blood mononuclear cells (PBMCs), collected at baseline. The rearrangement joins TRBV6-1 to TRBJ2-7, with D maybe TRBD1 (5 bases). The source is a human donor with classical Hodgkin lymphoma. As DNA, the CDR3 is TGTGCCAGCAGGATCGGGCAGGGTTTGTCCTACGAGCAGTACTTC. This translates into CASRIGQGLSYEQYF.